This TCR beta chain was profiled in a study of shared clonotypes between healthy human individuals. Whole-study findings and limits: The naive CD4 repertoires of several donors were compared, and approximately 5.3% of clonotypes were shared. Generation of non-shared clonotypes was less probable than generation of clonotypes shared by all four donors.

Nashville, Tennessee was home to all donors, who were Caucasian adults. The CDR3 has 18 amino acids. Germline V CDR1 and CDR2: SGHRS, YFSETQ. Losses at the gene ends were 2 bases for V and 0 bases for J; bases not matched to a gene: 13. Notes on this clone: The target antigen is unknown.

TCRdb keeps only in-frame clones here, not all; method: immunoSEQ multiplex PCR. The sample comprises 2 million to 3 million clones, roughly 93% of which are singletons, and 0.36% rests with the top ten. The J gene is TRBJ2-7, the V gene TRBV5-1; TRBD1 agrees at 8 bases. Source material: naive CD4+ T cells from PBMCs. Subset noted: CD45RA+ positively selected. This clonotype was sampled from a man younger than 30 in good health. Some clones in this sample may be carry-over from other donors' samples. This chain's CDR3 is CASSFPRGQIRSSYEQYF. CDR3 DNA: TGCGCCAGCAGCTTTCCCAGGGGGCAGATTAGGAGCTCCTACGAGCAGTACTTC.